A selection of T cell receptor beta chains follows, all from one sample in a study of cytomegalovirus exposure and HLA in healthy donors. Clones were read by immunoSEQ multiplex PCR, and TCRdb kept only the in-frame ones, dropping some. Among about 160,000 clones listed, approximately 74% were seen once. The specimen was PBMCs. The origin of the receptors is a woman aged 25 to 39 in good health and CMV-seronegative. Each CDR3 is given with its conserved first and last residue. A D gene is named only where the DNA matches it firmly. Size values are once, few and many counts, or a class for expanded clones, and some rows have none.

clone size	V gene	D gene	J gene	CDR3 protein	CDR3 DNA
.	TRBV9	TRBD1	TRBJ1-1	CASSADRANTEAFF	TGTGCCAGCAGCGCGGACAGGGCGAACACTGAAGCTTTCTTT
.	TRBV5-1	TRBD2	TRBJ2-1	CASSLRLLGGYNEQFF	TGCGCCAGCAGCTTGCGGCTCCTGGGGGGGTACAATGAGCAGTTCTTC
.	TRBV4-3	.	TRBJ1-4	CASSQVNNFNEKLFF	TGCGCCAGCAGCCAAGTTAATAACTTTAATGAAAAACTGTTTTTT
.	TRBV7-9	TRBD2	TRBJ2-3	CASSFASGTDTQYF	TGTGCCAGCAGCTTTGCTAGCGGGACAGATACGCAGTATTTT
.	TRBV28	TRBD1	TRBJ2-2	CASSLTGTGTGELFF	TGTGCCAGCAGTTTGACCGGGACAGGGACCGGGGAGCTGTTTTTT
.	TRBV7-2	TRBD2	TRBJ2-1	CASSLGLAGGEKFF	TGTGCCAGCAGCTTAGGGCTAGCGGGGGGGGAGAAGTTCTTC
.	TRBV5-1	TRBD2	TRBJ2-7	CASSLDLAGTSYEQYF	TGCGCCAGCAGCTTGGACCTAGCGGGGACGTCCTACGAGCAGTACTTC
.	TRBV2	TRBD1	TRBJ2-7	CASRGQAYEQYF	TGTGCCAGCAGGGGACAGGCCTACGAGCAGTACTTC
.	TRBV28	.	TRBJ1-1	CASGGGRLGAFF	TGTGCCAGCGGGGGGGGTCGTCTTGGGGCTTTCTTT
.	TRBV4-2	.	TRBJ2-1	CASSQDIPDNEQFF	TGTGCCAGCAGCCAAGATATACCGGACAATGAGCAGTTCTTC
.	TRBV28	.	TRBJ2-2	CASSRDRISNTGELFF	TGTGCCAGCAGCCGCGATAGAATTTCGAACACCGGGGAGCTGTTTTTT
few	TRBV6-4	TRBD1	TRBJ2-3	CASSDSGGTGADTQYF	TGTGCCAGCAGTGACTCCGGAGGGACAGGGGCAGATACGCAGTATTTT
once	TRBV6-5	.	TRBJ2-2	CASSRGTWNTGELFF	TGTGCCAGCAGCCGAGGCACTTGGAACACCGGGGAGCTGTTTTTT